Following are 32 T cell receptor beta chains from one sample sequenced in a study of blood T cell repertoires in COVID-19. This table comes from immunoSEQ multiplex PCR, and its TCRdb copy is limited to in-frame clones, with some not included. The repertoire includes approximately 450,000 clones, around 89% of them detected once, and roughly 4.3% sits in the top ten. Sequencing input: peripheral blood. The receptors were sampled from a woman in her thirties with acute or convalescent COVID-19.

For this clone: Compared with germline, one end of the junction differs, possibly owing to a read error. Other DNA sequences in this sample translate to the same CDR3. The J gene is TRBJ1-6, the V gene TRBV6-5; the D gene is possibly TRBD1 (5 bases). Germline CDR1 is MNHEY and CDR2 is SVGAGI. The CDR3 is made up of 15 amino acids. The CDR3 spells CAGTRISSYNSPLHF. Here the CDR3 DNA reads TGTGCCGGGACTCGGATCAGCTCCTATAATTCACCTCTCCACTTT.

The gene calls are TRBV11-2 and TRBJ1-2; 8 nucleotides match TRBD1. This CDR3 has 15 amino acids. J gave up 2 bases and V 4 bases, and 6 bases lay outside the gene matches. Germline V CDR1 and CDR2: SGHAT, FQNNGV. The chain's CDR3 is CASSSRTGTNYGYTF. In nucleotides, the CDR3 is TGTGCCAGCAGCTCCCGGACAGGGACGAACTATGGCTACACCTTC.

This rearrangement joins TRBV5-8 to TRBJ2-7, with D uncertain. Germline values: CDR1 SGHTS, CDR2 YDEGEE. CDR3 size: 16 residues. V lost 0 bases and J lost 0, with 13 bases in between. DNA for the CDR3: TGTGCCAGCAGCTTGGTTTTGGTCATCAGCTCCTACGAGCAGTACTTC. Amino acid sequence: CASSLVLVISSYEQYF.

The rearrangement joins TRBV6-1 to TRBJ2-7, with 7 bases that match TRBD2. This CDR3 comprises 16 residues. Per the germline V gene, CDR1 is MNHNS and CDR2 is SASEGT. J was trimmed by 2 bases and V by 2 bases; bases with no gene match: 9. Here the CDR3 reads CASSERVASGPYEQYF. The CDR3 nucleotides read TGTGCCAGCAGTGAACGTGTGGCTAGCGGCCCCTACGAGCAGTACTTC.

This rearrangement joins TRBV5-4 to TRBJ2-1; D is undetermined. V was pared by 1 base and J by 9 bases, with 14 bases between. From germline, CDR1 is SGHNT and CDR2 YYREEE (reference sequence). The CDR3 runs 14 residues. The CDR3 DNA follows: TGTGCCAGCAGCTTGCTTCAAGAGATTGGTGAGCAGTTCTTC. It is translated as CASSLLQEIGEQFF.

Note on this clone: The identical CDR3 is also encoded by other nucleotide sequences in the sample. The genes are TRBV6-1 and TRBJ2-2; D may be TRBD1 (5 bases). The germline CDR1 and CDR2 sequences are MNHNS and SASEGT. The V and J ends lost 3 bases and 1 base respectively, with 9 bases between them. The CDR3 is 15 residues long. As DNA, the CDR3 is TGTGCCAGCAGTGAGGGTACAGGGAACACCGGGGAGCTGTTTTTT. As protein: CASSEGTGNTGELFF.

This clone was recorded at least ten times. The chain has TRBV18 and TRBJ1-3, with D tentatively TRBD1 (6 bases). The germline gives CDR1 KGHSH, CDR2 LQKENI. Trimming shortened V by 8 bases and J by 0 bases, and 17 bases separated the two germline ends. CDR3 length: 16 amino acids. Here the CDR3 reads CASTLKQGSSGNTIYF. The CDR3 nucleotides are TGTGCCAGCACACTAAAACAGGGATCCTCTGGAAACACCATATATTTT.

The rearrangement links TRBV5-1 to TRBJ2-3, with TRBD2 as a possible D gene (6 bases). This CDR3 spans 16 amino acids. The germline V and J ends were trimmed by 0 bases and 6 bases, with 17 bases remaining between them. The germline CDR1 and CDR2 sequences are SGHRS and YFSETQ. The CDR3, as DNA: TGCGCCAGCAGCTTGGGGCCGGCGGGAACGATGGATACGCAGTATTTT. It specifies CASSLGPAGTMDTQYF.

The V call is TRBV7-6, the J call TRBJ2-7; 7 bases align to TRBD2. The V gene's germline CDR1 is SGHVS and CDR2 FNYEAQ. J was trimmed by 0 bases and V by 5 bases; bases with no gene match: 10. The CDR3 sequence is 16 residues long. The CDR3 nucleotides read TGTGCCAGCAGCCCGTATGGGCGGGAGCTCTCCTACGAGCAGTACTTC. Amino acid sequence: CASSPYGRELSYEQYF. Full variable domain (outside the CDR3, taken from reference TRBV7-6 and TRBJ2-7): GAGVSQSPRYKVTKRGQDVALRCDPISGHVSLYWYRQALGQGPEFLTYFNYEAQQDKSGLPNDRFSAERPEGSISTLTIQRTEQRDSAMYRCASSPYGRELSYEQYFGPGTRLTVT.

V usage is TRBV2 and J usage is TRBJ2-5; 7 bases agree with TRBD1. V shed 6 bases and J 2 bases; nucleotides not matched to a gene: 6. CDR1 and CDR2 (germline): SNHLY, FYNNEI. The CDR3 is made up of 14 amino acids. CDR3 protein: CASRGRTGQETQYF. In nucleotides, the CDR3 is TGTGCCAGCAGAGGTCGGACAGGTCAAGAGACCCAGTACTTC.

This clone was counted only a few times. The rearrangement uses TRBV11-2 and TRBJ2-7; 10 bases line up with TRBD2. The germline gives CDR1 SGHAT, CDR2 FQNNGV. This CDR3 is 15 amino acids long. V gave up 5 bases and J gave up 2 bases; unmatched junction bases: 6. The CDR3 DNA sequence: TGTGCCAGCAGCCCAGCCAGCGGGGGGGCCTACGAGCAGTACTTC. This gives the protein CASSPASGGAYEQYF.

The chain couples TRBV28 to TRBJ1-1; D gene ambiguous. V was clipped by 7 bases and J by 1 base, with 10 bases between them. CDR3 size: 13 residues. CDR1 is MDHEN and CDR2 is SYDVKM in the germline V gene. The CDR3 region is CASKLRGNTEAFF. The CDR3 DNA reads TGTGCCAGCAAACTTAGAGGGAACACTGAAGCTTTCTTT.

The chain is built from TRBV27 and TRBJ2-7, with TRBD2 matching over 12 bases. Germline loops: CDR1 MNHEY, CDR2 SMNVEV (reference sequence). The CDR3 is 15 residues long. Trimming cost V 4 bases and J 6 bases; bases outside gene matches: 7. CDR3 sequence: CASSSLTLAGGEQYF. The CDR3 DNA reads as TGTGCCAGCAGTTCCCTCACACTAGCGGGGGGCGAGCAGTACTTC.

As for this clone: The sample has other DNA sequences that encode this CDR3 too. The gene calls are TRBV18 and TRBJ1-1; 7 bases line up with TRBD1. The CDR3 is made up of 14 amino acids. Looked up from germline, CDR1 is KGHSH and CDR2 is LQKENI. Trimming cost V 1 base and J 1 base; bases outside gene matches: 0. CDR3 sequence (DNA): TGTGCCAGCTCACCACAGGGGGCGAACACTGAAGCTTTCTTT. Residues: CASSPQGANTEAFF.

CDR3: CASSDRARYEQYF. In DNA form, the CDR3 reads TGCGCCAGCAGTGACAGGGCCCGCTACGAGCAGTACTTC. This sequence joins TRBV10-2 and TRBJ2-7; D may be TRBD1 (5 bases). Germline values: CDR1 WSHSY, CDR2 SAAADI. The germline V and J ends were trimmed by 3 bases and 3 bases, with 9 bases remaining between them. The CDR3 spans 13 residues.

The V gene is TRBV6-6, the J gene TRBJ2-5, with D maybe TRBD1 (6 bases). From germline, CDR1 is MNHNY and CDR2 SVGAGI (reference sequence). CDR3 length equals 13 residues. V shed 5 bases and J shed 1 base, with 8 bases lying between them. CDR3 loop: CASSRDTQETQYF. The CDR3 DNA reads TGTGCCAGCAGTCGGGACACCCAAGAGACCCAGTACTTC.

This chain joins TRBV19 and TRBJ2-3, with a possible D match to TRBD2 (5 bases). Germline V lookup: CDR1 LNHDA, CDR2 SQIVND (reference sequence). The germline V and J ends were trimmed by 6 bases and 4 bases, with 20 bases remaining between them. The CDR3 contains 16 residues. CDR3 coding DNA: TGTGCCAGTAGCCTGGGTTTAGCGAGGGCACCAGATACGCAGTATTTT. Protein sequence: CASSLGLARAPDTQYF.

Details on this clone: The junction differs from germline at one of its ends, possibly a read error. The V gene is TRBV3-1 (or the pseudogene TRBV3-2), the J gene TRBJ2-4, with 14 bases lining up with TRBD2. CDR3 length: 15 amino acids. Germline V lookup: CDR1 LGHDT, CDR2 YNNKEL (reference sequence). The CDR3 here is CASSPQRLAGGRACF. The CDR3 DNA follows: TGTGCCAGCAGCCCGCAAAGACTAGCGGGGGGGCGGGCGTGCTTC.

The rearrangement links TRBV11-2 to TRBJ2-1; D is undetermined. Per the germline V gene, CDR1 is SGHAT and CDR2 is FQNNGV. Trimming removed 0 bases at V and 12 bases at J, with 12 bases between. The CDR3 has 13 amino acids. The CDR3 nucleotides are TGTGCCAGCAGCTTAGACAGAACAATGCCGCAGTTCTTC. The encoded protein is CASSLDRTMPQFF.

Concerning this clone: The same CDR3 is also encoded by other DNA sequences in this sample. V gene TRBV9 combines with J gene TRBJ2-1; 8 bases map to TRBD2. The CDR3 has 15 residues. V gave up 0 bases and J gave up 7 bases; unmatched junction bases: 6. Germline V CDR1 and CDR2: SGDLS, YYNGEE. The CDR3 DNA follows: TGTGCCAGCAGCGTAGCGGGGGGGCCATATAATGAGCAGTTCTTC. Its translation is CASSVAGGPYNEQFF.

In regard to this clone: Other DNA sequences in this sample translate to the same CDR3. The gene calls are TRBV9 and TRBJ2-5; tentative D call: TRBD2 (6 bases). The CDR3 has 13 amino acids. The germline V gene has CDR1 SGDLS and CDR2 YYNGEE. V was cut by 2 bases and J by 2 bases, with 7 bases left in between. The CDR3 DNA reads as TGTGCCAGCAGCGTTAGCGGACAAGAGACCCAGTACTTC. Protein sequence: CASSVSGQETQYF.

The rearrangement links TRBV7-3 to TRBJ2-2; 15 bases match TRBD2. Looked up from germline, CDR1 is SGHTA and CDR2 is FQGTGA. This CDR3 is built from 18 residues. V shed 5 bases and J 0 bases; nucleotides not matched to a gene: 4. CDR3 in amino acids: CASSRGTSGGPNTGELFF. The DNA of the CDR3 is TGTGCCAGCAGCCGCGGGACTAGCGGGGGGCCGAACACCGGGGAGCTGTTTTTT.

This chain uses TRBV27 with TRBJ2-7; 7 bases are shared with TRBD1. From germline, CDR1 is MNHEY and CDR2 SMNVEV (reference sequence). The CDR3 has 15 residues. V lost 5 bases, J lost 2 bases, and 9 bases stayed unmatched. The DNA of the CDR3 is TGTGCCAGCAGTCCTAGAGGGGGACAGCCCTACGAGCAGTACTTC. Amino acid sequence: CASSPRGGQPYEQYF.

This rearrangement joins TRBV7-9 to TRBJ2-3, with 8 bases aligning to TRBD2. The junction had 9 bases not matched to a gene; V was cut back by 5 bases and J by 2 bases. Germline V lookup: CDR1 SEHNR, CDR2 FQNEAQ (reference sequence). This CDR3 contains 16 residues. CDR3 residues: CASSPSSGESTDTQYF. The CDR3 DNA reads as TGTGCCAGCAGCCCGAGTAGCGGGGAATCCACAGATACGCAGTATTTT.

The chain is built from TRBV4-2 and TRBJ2-3; 11 bases fit TRBD2. CDR1 is LGHNA and CDR2 is YNFKEQ in the germline V gene. CDR3 length equals 18 residues. After removal of 1 base from V and 2 bases from J, the junction contained 8 bases not matched to a gene. The CDR3 DNA reads as TGTGCCAGCAGCCAAGTTTCCCTTAGCGGGGGGGCCACAGATACGCAGTATTTT. Its protein is CASSQVSLSGGATDTQYF.

The chain links TRBV27 to TRBJ1-2; D remains ambiguous. Trimming removed 4 bases from V and 0 bases from J, with 6 bases in between. CDR1 is MNHEY, CDR2 SMNVEV, per germline (reference sequence). The CDR3 consists of 13 residues. The CDR3 sequence: CASSSSANYGYTF. The CDR3 region has the DNA TGTGCCAGCAGTTCGTCAGCTAACTATGGCTACACCTTC.

This chain uses TRBV5-1 with TRBJ1-6; 7 nucleotides match TRBD1. Germline loops: CDR1 SGHRS, CDR2 YFSETQ. Trimming cost V 5 bases and J 8 bases; bases outside gene matches: 10. The CDR3 runs 15 residues. The CDR3 sequence: CASSLTGAGDSPLHF. The CDR3, as DNA: TGCGCCAGCAGTCTTACAGGGGCCGGCGATTCACCCCTCCACTTT.

The chain recombines TRBV20-1 with TRBJ2-1; no clear D. The ends were cut back, 4 bases at V and 6 bases at J, with 7 bases in the middle. Germline assignment: CDR1 DFQATT and CDR2 SNEGSKA (reference sequence). The CDR3 contains 11 residues. CDR3 sequence: CSATATNEQFF. In DNA form, the CDR3 reads TGCAGTGCTACCGCTACCAATGAGCAGTTCTTC.

This clone was counted between two and nine times. This rearrangement joins TRBV24-1 to TRBJ2-1; 11 bases align to TRBD2. Germline-derived CDR1 and CDR2 are KGHDR and SFDVKD. The V gene end was trimmed by 8 bases and the J gene end by 5 bases; junction bases not matched to a gene: 4. There are 14 residues in the CDR3. The CDR3 nucleotides are TGTGCCACCATAGGGACTAGCGGAGACAATGAGCAGTTCTTC. This sequence encodes CATIGTSGDNEQFF.

The chain recombines TRBV19 with TRBJ2-6; D remains ambiguous. CDR3 size: 13 residues. V lost 8 bases and J lost 4, with 9 bases in between. CDR1 and CDR2 (germline): LNHDA, SQIVND (reference sequence). CDR3 residues: CASCQSGANVLTF. The CDR3 region has the DNA TGTGCCAGTTGCCAGTCCGGGGCCAACGTCCTGACTTTC.

This chain uses TRBV2 with TRBJ1-1; D not certain. Trimming cost V 8 bases and J 5 bases, with 21 bases left between them. The CDR3 length is 15 residues. Per germline, CDR1 SNHLY and CDR2 FYNNEI. This CDR3 is CASGRGPTIYTEAFF. For the CDR3, the DNA is TGTGCCAGCGGGAGAGGTCCGACGATATATACTGAAGCTTTCTTT.

The CDR3 DNA reads as TGCGCCAGCAGCCAAGACCTAACCTCCACTGAAGCTTTCTTT. It encodes CASSQDLTSTEAFF. The V call is TRBV4-1, the J call TRBJ1-1, with D unclear. Trimming shortened V by 0 bases and J by 4 bases, and 9 bases separated the two germline ends. Germline V lookup: CDR1 MGHRA, CDR2 YSYEKL. This CDR3 is 14 amino acids long.